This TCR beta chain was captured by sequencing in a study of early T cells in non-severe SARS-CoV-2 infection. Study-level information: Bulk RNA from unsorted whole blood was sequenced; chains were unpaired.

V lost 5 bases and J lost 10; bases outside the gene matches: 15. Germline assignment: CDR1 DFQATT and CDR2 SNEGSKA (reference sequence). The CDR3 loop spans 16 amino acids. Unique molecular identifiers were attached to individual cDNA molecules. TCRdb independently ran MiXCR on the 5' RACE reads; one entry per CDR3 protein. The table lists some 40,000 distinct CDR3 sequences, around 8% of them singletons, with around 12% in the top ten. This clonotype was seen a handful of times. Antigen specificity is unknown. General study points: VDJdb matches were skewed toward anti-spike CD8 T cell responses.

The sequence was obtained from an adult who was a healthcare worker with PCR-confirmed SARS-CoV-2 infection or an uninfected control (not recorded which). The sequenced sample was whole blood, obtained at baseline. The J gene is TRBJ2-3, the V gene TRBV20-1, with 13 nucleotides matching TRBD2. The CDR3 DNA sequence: TGCAGTGCTCGCCGAACTAGCGGGGGGGCCGGGCTCGCGCAGTATTTT. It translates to CSARRTSGGAGLAQYF.